This T cell receptor (beta chain) came from a study of shared clonotypes between healthy human individuals. Whole-study results and caveats: Naive subsets usually exceeded memory subsets in estimated richness. Since donors were few, the genetic and exposure-history diversity represented was limited.

This CDR3 has 15 residues. From germline, CDR1 is SGHRS and CDR2 YFSETQ. V lost 1 base, J lost 5 bases, and 3 bases stayed unmatched. Generated by immunoSEQ multiplex PCR, the TCRdb table keeps only in-frame clones and is missing some. The sample shows some 2,500,000 clones, roughly 93% of them seen only once. As regards this clone: No antigen is known for it. Other DNA sequences in the sample encode the same CDR3.

This receptor was identified in a man in his late teens or twenties in good health. Some clones in this sample may be carry-over from other donors' samples. Sequenced input: naive CD4+ T cells from PBMCs. As to subset: CD45RA+ positively selected. The chain employs TRBV5-1 and TRBJ1-4; 9 bases are shared with TRBD1. The CDR3 here is CASSLPTGGNEKLFF. The CDR3 DNA reads TGCGCCAGCAGCTTGCCGACAGGGGGGAATGAAAAACTGTTTTTT.